This T cell receptor beta chain was captured by sequencing in a study of blood T cell repertoires in COVID-19. This clone was seen repeatedly, ten times or more. V lost 6 bases, J lost 3 bases, and 8 bases lay in between. The CDR3 loop spans 12 amino acids. Germline CDR1 MNHNY, CDR2 SVGAGI (reference sequence). Data came from immunoSEQ multiplex PCR; TCRdb stores just in-frame clones and leaves some out. Here the sample spans 150,000 to 200,000 clones, more than 80% being singletons. The clonotype comes from a woman between 40 and 50 years old with COVID-19, enrolled during active disease. The genes are TRBV6-6 and TRBJ1-2; D possibly corresponds to TRBD1 (5 bases). The sample comprised peripheral blood. The CDR3 DNA reads TGTGCCAGCAGGGACACTGACTATGGCTACACCTTC. It yields the protein CASRDTDYGYTF.